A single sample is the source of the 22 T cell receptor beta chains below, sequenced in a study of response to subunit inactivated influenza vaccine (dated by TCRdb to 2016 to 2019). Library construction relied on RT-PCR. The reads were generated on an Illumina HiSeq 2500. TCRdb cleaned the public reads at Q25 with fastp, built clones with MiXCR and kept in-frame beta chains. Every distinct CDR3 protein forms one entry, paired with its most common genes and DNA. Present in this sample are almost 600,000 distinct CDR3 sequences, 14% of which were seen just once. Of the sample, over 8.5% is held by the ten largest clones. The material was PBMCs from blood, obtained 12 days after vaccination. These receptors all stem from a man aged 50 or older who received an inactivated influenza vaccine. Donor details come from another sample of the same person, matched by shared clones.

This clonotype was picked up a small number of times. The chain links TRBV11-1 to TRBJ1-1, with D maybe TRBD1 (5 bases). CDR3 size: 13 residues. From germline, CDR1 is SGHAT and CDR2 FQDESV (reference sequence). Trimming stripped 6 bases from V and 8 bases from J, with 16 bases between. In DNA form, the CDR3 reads TGTGCCAGCAGTGGGACCACGGCGGCAGAAGCTTTCTTT. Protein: CASSGTTAAEAFF.

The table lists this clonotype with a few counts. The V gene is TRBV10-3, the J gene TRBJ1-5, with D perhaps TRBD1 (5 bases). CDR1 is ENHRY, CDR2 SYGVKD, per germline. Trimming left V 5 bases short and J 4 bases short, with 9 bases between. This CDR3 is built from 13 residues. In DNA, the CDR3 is TGTGCCATCAGTCCAGGGTTGAATCAGCCCCAGCATTTT. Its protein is CAISPGLNQPQHF.

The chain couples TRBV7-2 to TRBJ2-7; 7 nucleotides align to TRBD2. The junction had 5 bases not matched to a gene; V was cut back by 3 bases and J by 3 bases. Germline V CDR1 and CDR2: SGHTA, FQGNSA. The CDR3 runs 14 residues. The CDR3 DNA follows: TGTGCCAGCAGCTTGCCTCCGGGAGGCTACGAGCAGTACTTC. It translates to CASSLPPGGYEQYF.

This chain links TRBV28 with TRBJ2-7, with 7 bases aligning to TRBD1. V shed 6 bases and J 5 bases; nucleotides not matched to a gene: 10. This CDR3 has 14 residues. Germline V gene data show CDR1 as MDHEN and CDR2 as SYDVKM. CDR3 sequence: CASRTGTVPNEQYF. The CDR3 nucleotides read TGTGCCAGCAGAACCGGGACAGTTCCTAACGAGCAGTACTTC.

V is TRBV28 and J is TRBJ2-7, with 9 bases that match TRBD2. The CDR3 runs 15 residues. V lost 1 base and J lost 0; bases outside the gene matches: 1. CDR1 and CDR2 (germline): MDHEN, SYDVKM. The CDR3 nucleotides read TGTGCCAGCAGTTTATTAGCGGGGGACTCCTACGAGCAGTACTTC. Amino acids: CASSLLAGDSYEQYF.

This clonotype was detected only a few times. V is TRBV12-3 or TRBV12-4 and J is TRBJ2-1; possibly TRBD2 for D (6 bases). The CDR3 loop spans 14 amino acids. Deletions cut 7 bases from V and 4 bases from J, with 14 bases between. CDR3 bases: TGTGCCAGCACCTTAGCGGACCGATACAATGAGCAGTTCTTC. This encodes CASTLADRYNEQFF.

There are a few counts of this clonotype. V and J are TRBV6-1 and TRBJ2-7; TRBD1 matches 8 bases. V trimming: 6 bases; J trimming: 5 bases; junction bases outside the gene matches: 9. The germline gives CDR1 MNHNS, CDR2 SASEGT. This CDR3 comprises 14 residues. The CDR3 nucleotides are TGTGCCAGCAGGAACGTGCAGGGGGCTGACGAGCAGTACTTC. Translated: CASRNVQGADEQYF.

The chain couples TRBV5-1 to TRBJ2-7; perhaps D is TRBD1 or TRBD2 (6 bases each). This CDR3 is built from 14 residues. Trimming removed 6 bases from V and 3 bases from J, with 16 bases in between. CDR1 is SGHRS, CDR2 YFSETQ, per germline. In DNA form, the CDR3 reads TGCGCCAGCACTACTGGAGGGGGTGGCTACGAGCAGTACTTC. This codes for CASTTGGGGYEQYF.

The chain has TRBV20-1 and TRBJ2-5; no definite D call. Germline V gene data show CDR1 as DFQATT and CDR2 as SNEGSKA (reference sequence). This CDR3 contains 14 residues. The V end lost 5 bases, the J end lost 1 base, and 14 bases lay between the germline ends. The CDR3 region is CSAPRWVTQETQYF. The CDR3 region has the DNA TGCAGTGCTCCTAGATGGGTCACCCAAGAGACCCAGTACTTC.

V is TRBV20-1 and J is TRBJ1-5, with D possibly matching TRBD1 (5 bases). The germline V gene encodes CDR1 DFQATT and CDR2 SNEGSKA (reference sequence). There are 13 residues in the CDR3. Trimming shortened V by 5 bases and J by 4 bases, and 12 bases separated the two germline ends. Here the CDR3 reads CSAAGSLNQPQHF. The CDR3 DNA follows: TGCAGTGCTGCAGGGAGCCTTAATCAGCCCCAGCATTTT.

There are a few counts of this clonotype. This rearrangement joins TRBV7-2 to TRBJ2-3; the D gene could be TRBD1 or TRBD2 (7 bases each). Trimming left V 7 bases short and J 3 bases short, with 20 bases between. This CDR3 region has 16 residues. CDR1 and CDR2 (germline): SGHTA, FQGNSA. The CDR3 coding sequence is TGTGCCAGCAATTCTTGGGGAGGGGGCGGTACAGATACGCAGTATTTT. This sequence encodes CASNSWGGGGTDTQYF.

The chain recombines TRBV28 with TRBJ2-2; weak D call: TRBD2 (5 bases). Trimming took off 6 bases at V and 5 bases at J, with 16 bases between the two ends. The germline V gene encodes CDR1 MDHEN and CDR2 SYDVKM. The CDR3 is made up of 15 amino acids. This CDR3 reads CASRLYSGITGELFF. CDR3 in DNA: TGTGCCAGCAGGCTCTATTCGGGAATAACCGGGGAGCTGTTTTTT.

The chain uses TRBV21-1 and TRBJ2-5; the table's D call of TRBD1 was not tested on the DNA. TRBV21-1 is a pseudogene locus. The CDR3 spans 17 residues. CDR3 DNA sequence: TGTGCCAGCAGCAAAGCGCATCCCCGGGACTACCAAGAGACCCAGTACTTC. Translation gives CASSKAHPRDYQETQYF.

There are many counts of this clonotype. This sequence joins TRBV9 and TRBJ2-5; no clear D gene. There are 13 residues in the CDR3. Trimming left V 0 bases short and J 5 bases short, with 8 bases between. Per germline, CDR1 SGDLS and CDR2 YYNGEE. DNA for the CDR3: TGTGCCAGCAGCGTAGCGGAGCGTGAGACCCAGTACTTC. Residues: CASSVAERETQYF.

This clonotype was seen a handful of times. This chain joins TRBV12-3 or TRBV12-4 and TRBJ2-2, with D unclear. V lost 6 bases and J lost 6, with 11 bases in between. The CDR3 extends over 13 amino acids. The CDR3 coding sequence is TGTGCCAGCAGCCCAAGACCTCCCGGGGAGCTGTTTTTT. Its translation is CASSPRPPGELFF.

CDR3 coding DNA: TGCAGTGCCACCGGGACAGGGGGCTCGAATACGCAGTATTTT. This translates into CSATGTGGSNTQYF. The V gene is TRBV20-1, the J gene TRBJ2-3, with 12 bases matching TRBD1. J gave up 7 bases and V 6 bases, and 8 bases lay outside the gene matches. The CDR3 consists of 14 residues. CDR1 is DFQATT and CDR2 is SNEGSKA in the germline V gene (reference sequence).

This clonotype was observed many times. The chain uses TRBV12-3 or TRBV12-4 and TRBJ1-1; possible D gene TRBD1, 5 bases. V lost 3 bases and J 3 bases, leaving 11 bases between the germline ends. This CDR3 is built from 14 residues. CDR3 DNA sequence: TGTGCCAGCAGTTTTGGGGGACCCCACACTGAAGCTTTCTTT. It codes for CASSFGGPHTEAFF.

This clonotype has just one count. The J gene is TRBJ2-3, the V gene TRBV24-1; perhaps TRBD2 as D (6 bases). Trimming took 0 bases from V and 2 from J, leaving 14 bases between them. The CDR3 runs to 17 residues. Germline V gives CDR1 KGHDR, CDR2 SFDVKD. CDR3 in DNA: TGTGCCACCAGTGATTTGACGGGAGCCCCAAACACAGATACGCAGTATTTT. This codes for CATSDLTGAPNTDTQYF.

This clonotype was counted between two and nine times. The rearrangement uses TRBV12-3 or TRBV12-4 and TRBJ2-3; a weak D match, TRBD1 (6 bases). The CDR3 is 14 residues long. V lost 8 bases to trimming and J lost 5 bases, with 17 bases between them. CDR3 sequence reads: CASGHRAVVDTQYF. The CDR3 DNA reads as TGTGCCAGCGGACACAGGGCTGTGGTAGATACGCAGTATTTT.

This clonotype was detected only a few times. CDR3: CASETGGGEKLFF. CDR3 in DNA: TGTGCCAGCGAGACAGGAGGGGGAGAAAAACTGTTTTTT. The rearrangement uses TRBV2 and TRBJ1-4, with TRBD1 as a possible D gene (6 bases). The CDR3 is 13 residues long. V was trimmed by 8 bases and J by 8 bases, leaving 15 bases between them. The germline gives CDR1 SNHLY, CDR2 FYNNEI.

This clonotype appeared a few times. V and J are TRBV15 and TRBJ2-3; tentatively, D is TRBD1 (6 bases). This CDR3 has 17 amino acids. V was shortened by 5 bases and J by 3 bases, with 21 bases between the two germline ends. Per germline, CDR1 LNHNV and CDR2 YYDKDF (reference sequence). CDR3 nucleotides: TGTGCCACCAGCCCCAGGGGTTGGGGACGTCTTACAGATACGCAGTATTTT. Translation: CATSPRGWGRLTDTQYF. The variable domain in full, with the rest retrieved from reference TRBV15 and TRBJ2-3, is DAMVIQNPRYQVTQFGKPVTLSCSQTLNHNVMYWYQQKSSQAPKLLFHYYDKDFNNEADTPDNFQSRRPNTSFCFLDIRSPGLGDTAMYLCATSPRGWGRLTDTQYFGPGTRLTVL.

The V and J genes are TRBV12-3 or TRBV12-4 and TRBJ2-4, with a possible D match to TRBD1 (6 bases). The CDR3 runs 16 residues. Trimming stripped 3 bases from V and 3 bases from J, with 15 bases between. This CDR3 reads CASSLWAGVVKNIQYF. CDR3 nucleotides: TGTGCCAGCAGTTTGTGGGCAGGGGTGGTCAAAAACATTCAGTACTTC.